This T cell receptor (beta chain) is drawn from a study of blood T cell repertoires in COVID-19. Study-wide context: Italy, Spain and the United States were the sources of the convalescent and acute COVID-19 samples. Sources were T cells, B-cell-depleted T cells, or PBMCs; the material itself was cDNA or gDNA.

Profiling relied on immunoSEQ multiplex PCR, and the TCRdb table lists in-frame clones only, not all of them. The sample consists of tens of thousands of clones, around four fifths of them appearing once. The CDR3 extends over 17 amino acids. Germline CDR1 reads LGHDT; CDR2 reads YNNKEL (reference sequence). The V and J ends lost 1 base and 3 bases, in that order; junction bases with no gene match: 9. The clonotype comes from a human donor in a cohort sampled during active COVID-19. V gene TRBV3-1 (or the pseudogene TRBV3-2) combines with J gene TRBJ1-1, with 9 bases that match TRBD1. Specimen: peripheral blood. The CDR3 loop is CASSQADRQGGDTEAFF. In nucleotides, the CDR3 is TGTGCCAGCAGCCAAGCCGACCGACAGGGGGGGGACACTGAAGCTTTCTTT.